This T cell receptor (beta chain) came from a study of T cell clonotyping in hematopoietic cell transplantation. Across the whole study: Pretransplant recipient samples were taken after cytoreduction. Study-wide findings and caveats: Graft donor and pretransplant recipient Inverse Simpson Index values predicted broader posttransplant TCR diversity.

Profiled with immunoSEQ multiplex PCR; TCRdb holds only in-frame clones, not every one. This repertoire shows approximately 44,000 clones, 82% found once; its top ten account for 4% to 5.5%. Time point denoted: recipient sample about 28 days before transplant, after cytoreduction. Recipient blood drawn about 28 days pretransplant and days 30, 100, 180 after. Germline V CDR1 and CDR2: LNHDA, SQIVND (reference sequence). Deletions cut 5 bases from V and 4 bases from J, with 9 bases between. The CDR3 runs to 13 residues. This clone has just a few counts. Its target is unknown. The chain recombines TRBV19 with TRBJ2-1; the D gene is possibly TRBD1 (6 bases). The receptor was derived from a man in his sixties with myelodysplastic syndrome. Some clones in this sample may be carry-over from other donors' samples. The sample consisted of peripheral blood mononuclear cells, taken before stem cell transplant. This CDR3 is CASSAQGYNEQFF. CDR3 DNA sequence: TGTGCCAGTAGTGCCCAGGGGTACAATGAGCAGTTCTTC.